The 5 T cell receptor beta chains below were found in one sample sequenced in a study of CD8+CD57+ T cells in acquired aplastic anemia. Genomic DNA constituted the template upon which TCR beta VDJ and CDR3 profiling was performed. A single record per CDR3 protein comes from TCRdb applying MiXCR to the reads. The top ten clones hold approximately 30% of a sample with approximately 200,000 distinct CDR3 sequences, roughly 55% of them seen once. Input material: sorted CD4+, CD8+, or CD8+CD57+ T cells (not recorded which) from PBMCs. The receptors originated from a human donor in good health.

This clonotype is a singleton in its sample. The chain employs TRBV12-3 or TRBV12-4 and TRBJ2-5; 7 bases align to TRBD2. V was clipped by 8 bases and J by 4 bases; unmatched bases: 13. CDR3 length equals 15 residues. The CDR3 region is CASSREVGGRETQYF. CDR3 sequence (DNA): TGTGCCAGCTCTCGGGAGGTGGGGGGACGAGAGACCCAGTACTTC.

This sequence joins TRBV29-1 and TRBJ1-2; TRBD1 agrees at 10 bases. Germline values: CDR1 SQVTM, CDR2 ANQGSEA. This CDR3 has 12 residues. Germline trimming cut 7 bases from V and 6 bases from J; bases unmatched to any gene: 5. This CDR3 reads CSAGQGENGYTF. The DNA for the CDR3 is TGCAGCGCAGGACAGGGGGAGAATGGCTACACCTTC.

The V gene is TRBV10-2, the J gene TRBJ1-2; tentative D call: TRBD1 (5 bases). The CDR3 is made up of 15 amino acids. The V gene lost 8 bases and the J gene lost 4 bases, with 20 bases spanning the gap. Germline V CDR1 and CDR2: WSHSY, SAAADI. CDR3 in amino acids: CASGARDGGVYGYTF. The CDR3 bases are TGCGCCAGCGGCGCGCGGGACGGCGGAGTCTATGGCTACACCTTC.

The gene calls are TRBV19 and TRBJ2-1, with 7 bases aligning to TRBD2. This CDR3 comprises 14 residues. Germline V gene data show CDR1 as LNHDA and CDR2 as SQIVND (reference sequence). The V segment lost 5 bases and the J segment 3 bases; nucleotides outside the gene matches: 4. CDR3 loop: CASSRGGVYNEQFF. In DNA form, the CDR3 reads TGTGCCAGTAGTCGTGGGGGGGTCTACAATGAGCAGTTCTTC.

The chain employs TRBV29-1 and TRBJ1-2, with TRBD1 as a possible D gene (6 bases). The CDR3 covers 13 residues. Germline V gene lookup returns CDR1 SQVTM and CDR2 ANQGSEA. V was clipped by 7 bases and J by 6 bases, with 18 bases between them. CDR3 amino acids: CSADRGAPDGYTF. The CDR3 nucleotides read TGCAGCGCTGATCGGGGGGCGCCGGATGGCTACACCTTC.